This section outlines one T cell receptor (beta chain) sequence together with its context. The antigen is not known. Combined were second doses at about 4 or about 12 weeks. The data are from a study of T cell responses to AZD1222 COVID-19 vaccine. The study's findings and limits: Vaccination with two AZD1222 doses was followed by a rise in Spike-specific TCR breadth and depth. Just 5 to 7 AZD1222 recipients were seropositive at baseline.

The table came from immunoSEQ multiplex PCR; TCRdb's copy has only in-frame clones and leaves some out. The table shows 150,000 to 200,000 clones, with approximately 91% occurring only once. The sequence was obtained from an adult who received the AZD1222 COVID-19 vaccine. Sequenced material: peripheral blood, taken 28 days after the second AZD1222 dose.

The CDR3 sequence: CASSVLDRGHTEAFF. The DNA for the CDR3 is TGTGCCAGCAGCGTCTTGGACAGGGGGCATACTGAAGCTTTCTTT. V and J are TRBV9 and TRBJ1-1; 11 nucleotides align to TRBD1. V dropped 2 bases and J dropped 5; count of bases not matched to a gene: 5. Germline CDR1 reads SGDLS; CDR2 reads YYNGEE. CDR3 length equals 15 residues.